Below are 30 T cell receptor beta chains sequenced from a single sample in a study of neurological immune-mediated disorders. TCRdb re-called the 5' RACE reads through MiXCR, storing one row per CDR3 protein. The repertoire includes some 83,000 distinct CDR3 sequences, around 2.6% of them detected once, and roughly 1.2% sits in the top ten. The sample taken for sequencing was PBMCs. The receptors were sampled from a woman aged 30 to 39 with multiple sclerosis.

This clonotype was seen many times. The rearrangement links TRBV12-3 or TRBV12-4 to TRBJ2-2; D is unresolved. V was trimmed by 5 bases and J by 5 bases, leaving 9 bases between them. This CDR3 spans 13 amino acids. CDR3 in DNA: TGTGCCAGCAGTGCTACCCAAACCGGGGAGCTGTTTTTT. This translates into CASSATQTGELFF.

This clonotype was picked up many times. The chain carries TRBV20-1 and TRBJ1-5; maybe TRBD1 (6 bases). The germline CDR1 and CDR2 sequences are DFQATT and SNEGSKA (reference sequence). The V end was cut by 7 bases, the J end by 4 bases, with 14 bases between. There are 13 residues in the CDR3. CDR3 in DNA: TGCAGTGTCCCGACAGGACCGAATCAGCCCCAGCATTTT. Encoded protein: CSVPTGPNQPQHF.

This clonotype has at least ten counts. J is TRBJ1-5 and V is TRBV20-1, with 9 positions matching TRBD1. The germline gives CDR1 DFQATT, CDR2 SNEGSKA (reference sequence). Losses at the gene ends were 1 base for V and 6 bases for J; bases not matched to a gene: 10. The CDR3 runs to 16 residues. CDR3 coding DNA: TGCAGTGCTAGAGGGCCACCGGGACAGGGTTTTCAGCCCCAGCATTTT. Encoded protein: CSARGPPGQGFQPQHF.

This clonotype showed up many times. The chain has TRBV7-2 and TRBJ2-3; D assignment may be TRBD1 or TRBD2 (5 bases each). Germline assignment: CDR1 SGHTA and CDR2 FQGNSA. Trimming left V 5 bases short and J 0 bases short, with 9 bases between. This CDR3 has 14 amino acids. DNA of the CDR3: TGTGCCAGCAGCCCGGGGCCGAGCACAGATACGCAGTATTTT. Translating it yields CASSPGPSTDTQYF.

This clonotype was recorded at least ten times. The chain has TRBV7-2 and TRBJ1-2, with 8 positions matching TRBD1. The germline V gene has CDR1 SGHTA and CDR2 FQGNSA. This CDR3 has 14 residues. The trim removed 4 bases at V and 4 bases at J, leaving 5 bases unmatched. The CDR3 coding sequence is TGTGCCAGCAGCTCCCGACAGGGGATCTATGGCTACACCTTC. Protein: CASSSRQGIYGYTF. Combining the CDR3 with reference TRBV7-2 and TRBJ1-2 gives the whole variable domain GAGVSQSPSNKVTEKGKDVELRCDPISGHTALYWYRQSLGQGLEFLIYFQGNSAPDKSGLPSDRFSAERTGGSVSTLTIQRTQQEDSAVYLCASSSRQGIYGYTFGSGTRLTVV.

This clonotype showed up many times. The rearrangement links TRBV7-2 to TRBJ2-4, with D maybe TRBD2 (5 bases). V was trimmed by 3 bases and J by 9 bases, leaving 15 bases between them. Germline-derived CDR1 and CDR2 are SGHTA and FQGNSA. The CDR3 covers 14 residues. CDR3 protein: CASSFGYRDSIQYF. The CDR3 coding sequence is TGTGCCAGCAGCTTCGGGTACCGGGATAGCATTCAGTACTTC.

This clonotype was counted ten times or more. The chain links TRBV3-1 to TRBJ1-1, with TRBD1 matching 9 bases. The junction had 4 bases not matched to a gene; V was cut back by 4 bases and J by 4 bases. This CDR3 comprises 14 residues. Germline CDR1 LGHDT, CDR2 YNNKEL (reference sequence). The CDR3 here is CASSLEDRGTEAFF. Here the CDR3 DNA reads TGTGCCAGCAGCCTGGAGGACAGGGGCACTGAAGCTTTCTTT.

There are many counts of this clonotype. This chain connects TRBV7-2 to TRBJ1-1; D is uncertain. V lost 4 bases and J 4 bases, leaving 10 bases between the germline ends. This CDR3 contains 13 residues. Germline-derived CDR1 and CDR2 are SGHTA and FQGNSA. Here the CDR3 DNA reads TGTGCCAGCAGCTCCTCTTTCGGCACTGAAGCTTTCTTT. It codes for CASSSSFGTEAFF. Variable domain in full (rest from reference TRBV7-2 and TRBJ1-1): GAGVSQSPSNKVTEKGKDVELRCDPISGHTALYWYRQSLGQGLEFLIYFQGNSAPDKSGLPSDRFSAERTGGSVSTLTIQRTQQEDSAVYLCASSSSFGTEAFFGQGTRLTVV.

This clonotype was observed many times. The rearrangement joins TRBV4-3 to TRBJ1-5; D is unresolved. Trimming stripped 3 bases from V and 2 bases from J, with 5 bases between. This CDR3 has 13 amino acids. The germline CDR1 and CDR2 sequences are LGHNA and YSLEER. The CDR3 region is CASSQDRNQPQHF. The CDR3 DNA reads TGCGCCAGCAGCCAGGATCGCAATCAGCCCCAGCATTTT.

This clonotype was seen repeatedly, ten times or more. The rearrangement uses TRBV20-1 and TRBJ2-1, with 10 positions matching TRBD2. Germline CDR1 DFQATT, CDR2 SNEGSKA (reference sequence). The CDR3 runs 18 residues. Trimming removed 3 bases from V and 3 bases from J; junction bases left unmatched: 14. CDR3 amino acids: CSASPPGVAGGGYNEQFF. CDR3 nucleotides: TGCAGTGCTAGTCCTCCTGGGGTAGCGGGAGGTGGCTACAATGAGCAGTTCTTC.

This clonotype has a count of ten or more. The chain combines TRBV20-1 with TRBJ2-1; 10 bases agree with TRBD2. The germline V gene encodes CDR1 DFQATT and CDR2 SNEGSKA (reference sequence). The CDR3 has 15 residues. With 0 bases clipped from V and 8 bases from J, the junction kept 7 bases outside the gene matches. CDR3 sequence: CSARDQREGLYEQFF. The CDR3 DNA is TGCAGTGCTAGAGATCAGCGGGAGGGCCTTTATGAGCAGTTCTTC.

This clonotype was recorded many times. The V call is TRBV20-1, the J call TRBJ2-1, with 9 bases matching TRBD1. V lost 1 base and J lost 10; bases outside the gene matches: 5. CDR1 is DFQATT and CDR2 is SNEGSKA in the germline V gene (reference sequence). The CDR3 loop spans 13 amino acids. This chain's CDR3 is CSARGDRVTEQFF. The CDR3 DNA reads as TGCAGTGCTAGAGGGGACAGGGTAACCGAGCAGTTCTTC.

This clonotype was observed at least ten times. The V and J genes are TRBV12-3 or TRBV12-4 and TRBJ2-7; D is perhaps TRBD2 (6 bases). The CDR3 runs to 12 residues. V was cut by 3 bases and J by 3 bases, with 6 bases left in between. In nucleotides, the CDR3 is TGTGCCAGCAGTTTTAGCGGCTACGAGCAGTACTTC. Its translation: CASSFSGYEQYF.

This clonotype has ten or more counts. The CDR3 here is CASSLPYGEPGGEQYF. CDR3 DNA: TGTGCCAGCAGCCTTCCCTATGGGGAGCCCGGGGGCGAGCAGTACTTC. This sequence joins TRBV7-9 and TRBJ2-7, with D tentatively TRBD2 (6 bases). The CDR3 totals 16 residues. With 5 bases removed from V and 6 bases from J, the gap between germline ends came to 23 bases. Germline V gene lookup returns CDR1 SEHNR and CDR2 FQNEAQ (reference sequence).

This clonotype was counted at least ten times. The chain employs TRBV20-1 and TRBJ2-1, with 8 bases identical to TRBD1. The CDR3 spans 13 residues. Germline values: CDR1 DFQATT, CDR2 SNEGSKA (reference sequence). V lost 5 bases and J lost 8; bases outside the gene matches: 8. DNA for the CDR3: TGCAGTGCTCTAACAGGGGGGTCAGATGAGCAGTTCTTC. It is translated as CSALTGGSDEQFF.

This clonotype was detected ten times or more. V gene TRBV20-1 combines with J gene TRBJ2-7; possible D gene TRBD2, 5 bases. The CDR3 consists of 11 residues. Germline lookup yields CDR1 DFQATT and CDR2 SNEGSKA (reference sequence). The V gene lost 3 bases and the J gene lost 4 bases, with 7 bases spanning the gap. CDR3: CSASRGYEQYF. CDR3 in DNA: TGCAGTGCTAGTCGGGGTTACGAGCAGTACTTC.

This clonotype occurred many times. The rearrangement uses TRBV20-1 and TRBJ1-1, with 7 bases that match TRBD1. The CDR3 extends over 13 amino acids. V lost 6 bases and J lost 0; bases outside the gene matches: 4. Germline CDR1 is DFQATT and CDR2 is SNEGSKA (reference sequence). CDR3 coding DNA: TGCAGTGCAAAGACAGGGCTGAACACTGAAGCTTTCTTT. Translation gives CSAKTGLNTEAFF.

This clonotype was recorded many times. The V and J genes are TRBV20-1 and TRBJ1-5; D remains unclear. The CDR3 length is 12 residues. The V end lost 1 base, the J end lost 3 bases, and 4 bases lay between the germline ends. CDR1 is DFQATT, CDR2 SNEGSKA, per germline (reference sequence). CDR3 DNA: TGCAGTGCTAGAGGACCCAATCAGCCCCAGCATTTT. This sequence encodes CSARGPNQPQHF.

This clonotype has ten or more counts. The CDR3 coding sequence is TGCGCCAGCAGCTCGCGGGGGGAAGAGACCCAGTACTTC. This encodes CASSSRGEETQYF. The chain carries TRBV5-1 and TRBJ2-5; the match to TRBD2 covers 8 bases. CDR3 length: 13 amino acids. Trimming cost V 3 bases and J 3 bases; bases outside gene matches: 1. CDR1 and CDR2 (germline): SGHRS, YFSETQ.

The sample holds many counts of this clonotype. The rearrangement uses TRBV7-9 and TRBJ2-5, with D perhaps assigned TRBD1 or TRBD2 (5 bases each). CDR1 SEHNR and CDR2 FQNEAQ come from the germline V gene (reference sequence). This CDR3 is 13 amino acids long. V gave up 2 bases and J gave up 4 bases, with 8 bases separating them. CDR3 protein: CASSLRGPETQYF. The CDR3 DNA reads TGTGCCAGCAGCTTACGGGGACCAGAGACCCAGTACTTC.

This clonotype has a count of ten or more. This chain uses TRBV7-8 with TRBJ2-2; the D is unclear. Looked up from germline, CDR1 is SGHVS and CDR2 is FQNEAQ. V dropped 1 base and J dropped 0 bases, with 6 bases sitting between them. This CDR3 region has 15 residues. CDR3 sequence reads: CASSLVFANTGELFF. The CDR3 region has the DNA TGTGCCAGCAGCTTAGTTTTCGCGAACACCGGGGAGCTGTTTTTT.

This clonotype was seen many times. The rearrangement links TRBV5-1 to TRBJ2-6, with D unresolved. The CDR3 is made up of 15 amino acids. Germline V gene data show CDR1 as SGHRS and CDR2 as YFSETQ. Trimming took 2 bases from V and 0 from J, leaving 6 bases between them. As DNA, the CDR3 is TGCGCCAGCAGCTTTACGACCTCTGGGGCCAACGTCCTGACTTTC. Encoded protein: CASSFTTSGANVLTF.

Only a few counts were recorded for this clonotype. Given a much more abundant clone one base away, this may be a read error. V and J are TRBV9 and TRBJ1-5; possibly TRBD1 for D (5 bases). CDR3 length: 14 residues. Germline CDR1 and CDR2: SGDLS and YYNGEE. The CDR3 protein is CARGRGRRNQHQHF. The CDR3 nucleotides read TGTGCCAGAGGTAGGGGCCGTCGCAATCAGCACCAGCATTTT.

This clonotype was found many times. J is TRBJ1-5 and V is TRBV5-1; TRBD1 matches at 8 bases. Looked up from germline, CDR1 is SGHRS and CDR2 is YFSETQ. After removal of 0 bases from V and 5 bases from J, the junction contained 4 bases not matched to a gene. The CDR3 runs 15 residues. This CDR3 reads CASSLEGQAHQPQHF. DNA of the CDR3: TGCGCCAGCAGCTTGGAGGGACAGGCACATCAGCCCCAGCATTTT.

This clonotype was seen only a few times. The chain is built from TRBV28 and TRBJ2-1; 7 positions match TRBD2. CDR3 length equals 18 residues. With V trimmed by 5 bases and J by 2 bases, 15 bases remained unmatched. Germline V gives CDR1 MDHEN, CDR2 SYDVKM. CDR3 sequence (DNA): TGTGCCAGCAGTCCCAGTACTGCGGGAGAGTTGGCCTACAATGAGCAGTTCTTC. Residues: CASSPSTAGELAYNEQFF.

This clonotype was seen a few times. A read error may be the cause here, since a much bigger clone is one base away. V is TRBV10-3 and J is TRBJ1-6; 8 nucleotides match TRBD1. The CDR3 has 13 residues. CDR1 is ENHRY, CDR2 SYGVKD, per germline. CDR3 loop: CAISRTGNSPLNF. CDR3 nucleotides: TGTGCCATCAGCCGGACAGGGAATTCACCCCTCAACTTT.

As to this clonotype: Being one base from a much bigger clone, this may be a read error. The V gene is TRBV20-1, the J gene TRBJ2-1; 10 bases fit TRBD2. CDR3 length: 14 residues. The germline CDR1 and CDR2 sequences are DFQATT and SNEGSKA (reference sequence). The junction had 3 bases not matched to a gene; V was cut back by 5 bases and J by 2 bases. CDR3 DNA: TGCAGTGCTCACGGGACTAGCGCCTACAATGAGCAGTTCTTC. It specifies CSAHGTSAYNEQFF.

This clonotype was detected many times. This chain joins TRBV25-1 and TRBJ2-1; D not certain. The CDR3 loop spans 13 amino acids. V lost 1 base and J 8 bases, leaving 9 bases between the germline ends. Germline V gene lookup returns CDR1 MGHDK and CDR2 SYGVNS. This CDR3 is CASSEFGGDEQFF. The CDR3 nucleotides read TGTGCCAGCAGTGAATTCGGCGGAGATGAGCAGTTCTTC.

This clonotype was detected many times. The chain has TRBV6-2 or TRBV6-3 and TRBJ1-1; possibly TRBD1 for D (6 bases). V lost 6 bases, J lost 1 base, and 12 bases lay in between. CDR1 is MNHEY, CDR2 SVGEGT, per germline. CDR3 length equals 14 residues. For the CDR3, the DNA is TGTGCCAGCAGCCCCGGACAGACGAACACTGAAGCTTTCTTT. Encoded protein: CASSPGQTNTEAFF.

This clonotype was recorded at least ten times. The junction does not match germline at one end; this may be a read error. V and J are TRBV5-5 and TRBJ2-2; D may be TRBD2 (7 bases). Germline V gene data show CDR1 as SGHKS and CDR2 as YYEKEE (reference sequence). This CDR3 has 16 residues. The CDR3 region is CAGSGDKGDLAGELFF. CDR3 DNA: TGTGCCGGCAGCGGGGACAAGGGGGACCTAGCCGGGGAGCTGTTTTTT.